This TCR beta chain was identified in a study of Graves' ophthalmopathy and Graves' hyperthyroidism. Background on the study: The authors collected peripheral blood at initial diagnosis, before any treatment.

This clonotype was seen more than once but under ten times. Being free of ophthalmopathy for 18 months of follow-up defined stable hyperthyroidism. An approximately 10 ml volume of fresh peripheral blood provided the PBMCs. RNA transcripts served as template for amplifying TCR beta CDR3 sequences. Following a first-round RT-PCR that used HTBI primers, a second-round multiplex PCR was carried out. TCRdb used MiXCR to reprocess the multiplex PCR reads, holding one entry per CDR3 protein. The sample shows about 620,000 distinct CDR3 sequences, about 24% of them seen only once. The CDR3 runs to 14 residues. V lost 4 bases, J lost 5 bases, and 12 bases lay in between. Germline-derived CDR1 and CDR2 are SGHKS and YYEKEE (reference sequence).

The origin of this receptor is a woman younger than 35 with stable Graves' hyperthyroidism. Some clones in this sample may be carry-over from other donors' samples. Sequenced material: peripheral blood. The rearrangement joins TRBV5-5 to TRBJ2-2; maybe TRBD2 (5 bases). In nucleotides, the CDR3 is TGTGCCAGCAGCCCCGTCCGGGGTACCGGGGAGCTGTTTTTT. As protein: CASSPVRGTGELFF.